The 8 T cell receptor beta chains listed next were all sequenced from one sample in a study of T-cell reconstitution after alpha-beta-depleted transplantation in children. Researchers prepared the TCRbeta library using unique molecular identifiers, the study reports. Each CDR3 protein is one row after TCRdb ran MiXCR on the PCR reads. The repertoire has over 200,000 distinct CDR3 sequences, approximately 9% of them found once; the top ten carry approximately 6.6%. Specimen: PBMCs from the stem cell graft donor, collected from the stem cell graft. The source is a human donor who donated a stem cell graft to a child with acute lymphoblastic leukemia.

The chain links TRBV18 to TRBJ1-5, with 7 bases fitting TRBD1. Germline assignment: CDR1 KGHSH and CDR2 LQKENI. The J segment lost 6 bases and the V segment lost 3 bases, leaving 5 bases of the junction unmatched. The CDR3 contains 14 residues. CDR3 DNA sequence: TGTGCCAGCTCACCCGACAGGGCGGTTCAGCCCCAGCATTTT. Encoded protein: CASSPDRAVQPQHF.

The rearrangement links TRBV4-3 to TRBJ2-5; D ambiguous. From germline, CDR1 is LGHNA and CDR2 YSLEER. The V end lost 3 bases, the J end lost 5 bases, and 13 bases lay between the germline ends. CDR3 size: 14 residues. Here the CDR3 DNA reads TGCGCCAGCAGCCAGACATGGGATGGGGAGACCCAGTACTTC. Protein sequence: CASSQTWDGETQYF.

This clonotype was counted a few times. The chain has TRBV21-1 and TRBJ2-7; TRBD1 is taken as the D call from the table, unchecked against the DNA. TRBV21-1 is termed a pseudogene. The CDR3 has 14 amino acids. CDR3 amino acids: CASPGTGEAYEQYF. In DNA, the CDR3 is TGTGCCAGCCCCGGGACAGGTGAGGCCTACGAGCAGTACTTC.

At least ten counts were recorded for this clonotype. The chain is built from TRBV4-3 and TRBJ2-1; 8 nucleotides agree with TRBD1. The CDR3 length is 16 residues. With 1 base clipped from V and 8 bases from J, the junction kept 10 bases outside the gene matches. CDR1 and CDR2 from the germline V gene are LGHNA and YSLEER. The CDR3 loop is CASSQVPGQANDEQFF. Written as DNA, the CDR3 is TGCGCCAGCAGCCAAGTTCCGGGACAGGCTAACGATGAGCAGTTCTTC.

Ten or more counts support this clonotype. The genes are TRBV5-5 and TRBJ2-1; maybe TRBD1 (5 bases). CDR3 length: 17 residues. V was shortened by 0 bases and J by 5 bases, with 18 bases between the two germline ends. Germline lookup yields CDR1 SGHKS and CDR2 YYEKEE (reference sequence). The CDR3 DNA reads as TGTGCCAGCAGCTTGGGTCAGGGTCGATTGGGGCACAATGAGCAGTTCTTC. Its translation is CASSLGQGRLGHNEQFF.

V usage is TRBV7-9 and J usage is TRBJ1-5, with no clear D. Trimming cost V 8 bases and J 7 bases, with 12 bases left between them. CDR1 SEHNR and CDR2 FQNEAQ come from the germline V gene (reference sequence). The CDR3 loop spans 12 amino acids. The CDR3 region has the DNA TGTGCCAGCTGTTTCTTAGAACAGCCCCAGCATTTT. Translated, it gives CASCFLEQPQHF.

The CDR3 is CAISERDNEKLFF. CDR3 bases: TGTGCCATCAGTGAGAGGGATAATGAAAAACTGTTTTTT. The chain combines TRBV10-3 with TRBJ1-4; D unclear. Trimming shortened V by 2 bases and J by 4 bases, and 5 bases separated the two germline ends. The CDR3 contains 13 residues. In germline, CDR1 is ENHRY, CDR2 SYGVKD.

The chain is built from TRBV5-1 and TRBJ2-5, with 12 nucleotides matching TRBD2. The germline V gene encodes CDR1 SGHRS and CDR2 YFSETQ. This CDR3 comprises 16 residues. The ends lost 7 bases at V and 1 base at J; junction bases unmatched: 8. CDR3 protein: CASSGGLAGSQETQYF. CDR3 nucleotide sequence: TGCGCCAGCTCCGGAGGACTAGCGGGGAGCCAAGAGACCCAGTACTTC. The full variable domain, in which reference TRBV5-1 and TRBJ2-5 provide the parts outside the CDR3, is KAGVTQTPRYLIKTRGQQVTLSCSPISGHRSVSWYQQTPGQGLQFLFEYFSETQRNKGNFPGRFSGRQFSNSRSEMNVSTLELGDSALYLCASSGGLAGSQETQYFGPGTRLLVL.